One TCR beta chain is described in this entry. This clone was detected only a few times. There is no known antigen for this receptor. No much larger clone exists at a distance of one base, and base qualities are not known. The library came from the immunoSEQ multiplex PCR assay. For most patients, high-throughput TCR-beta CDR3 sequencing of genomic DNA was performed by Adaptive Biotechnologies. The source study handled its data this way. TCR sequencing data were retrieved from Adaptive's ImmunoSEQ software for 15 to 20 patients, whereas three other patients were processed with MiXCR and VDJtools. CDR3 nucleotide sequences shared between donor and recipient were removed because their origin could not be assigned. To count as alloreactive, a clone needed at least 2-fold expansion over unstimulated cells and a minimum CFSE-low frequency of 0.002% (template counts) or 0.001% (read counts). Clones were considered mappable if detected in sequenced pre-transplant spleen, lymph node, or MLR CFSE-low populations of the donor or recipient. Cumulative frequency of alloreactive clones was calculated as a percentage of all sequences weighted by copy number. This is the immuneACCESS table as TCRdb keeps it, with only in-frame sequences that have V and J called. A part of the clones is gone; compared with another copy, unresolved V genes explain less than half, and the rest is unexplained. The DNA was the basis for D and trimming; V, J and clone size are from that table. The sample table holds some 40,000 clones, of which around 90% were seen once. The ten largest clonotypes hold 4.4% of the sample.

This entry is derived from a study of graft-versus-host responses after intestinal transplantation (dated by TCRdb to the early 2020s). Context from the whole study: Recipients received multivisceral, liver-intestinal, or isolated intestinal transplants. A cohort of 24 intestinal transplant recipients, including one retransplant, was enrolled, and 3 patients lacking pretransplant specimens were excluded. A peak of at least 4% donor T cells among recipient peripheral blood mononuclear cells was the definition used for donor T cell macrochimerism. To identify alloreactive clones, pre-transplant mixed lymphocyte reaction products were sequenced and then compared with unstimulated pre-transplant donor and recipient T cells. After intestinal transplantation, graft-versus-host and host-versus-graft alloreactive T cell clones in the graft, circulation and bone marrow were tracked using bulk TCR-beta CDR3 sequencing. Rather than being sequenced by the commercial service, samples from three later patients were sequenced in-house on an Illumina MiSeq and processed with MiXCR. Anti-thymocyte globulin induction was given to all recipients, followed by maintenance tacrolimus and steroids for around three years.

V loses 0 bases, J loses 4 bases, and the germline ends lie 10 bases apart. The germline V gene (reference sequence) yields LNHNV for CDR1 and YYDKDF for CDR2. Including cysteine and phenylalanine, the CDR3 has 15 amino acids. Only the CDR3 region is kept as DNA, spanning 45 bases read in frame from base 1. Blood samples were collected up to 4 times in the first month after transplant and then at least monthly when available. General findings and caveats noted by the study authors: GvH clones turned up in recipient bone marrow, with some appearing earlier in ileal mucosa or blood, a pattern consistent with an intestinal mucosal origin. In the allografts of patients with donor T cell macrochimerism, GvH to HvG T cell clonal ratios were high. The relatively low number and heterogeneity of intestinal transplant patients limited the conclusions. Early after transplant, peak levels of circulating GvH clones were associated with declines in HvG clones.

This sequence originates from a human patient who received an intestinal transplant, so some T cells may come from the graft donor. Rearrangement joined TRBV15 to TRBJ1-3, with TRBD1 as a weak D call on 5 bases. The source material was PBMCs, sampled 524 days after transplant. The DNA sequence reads TGTGCCACCAGCAGAGATCGAGGGGCGGGAAACACCATATATTTT. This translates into CATSRDRGAGNTIYF.